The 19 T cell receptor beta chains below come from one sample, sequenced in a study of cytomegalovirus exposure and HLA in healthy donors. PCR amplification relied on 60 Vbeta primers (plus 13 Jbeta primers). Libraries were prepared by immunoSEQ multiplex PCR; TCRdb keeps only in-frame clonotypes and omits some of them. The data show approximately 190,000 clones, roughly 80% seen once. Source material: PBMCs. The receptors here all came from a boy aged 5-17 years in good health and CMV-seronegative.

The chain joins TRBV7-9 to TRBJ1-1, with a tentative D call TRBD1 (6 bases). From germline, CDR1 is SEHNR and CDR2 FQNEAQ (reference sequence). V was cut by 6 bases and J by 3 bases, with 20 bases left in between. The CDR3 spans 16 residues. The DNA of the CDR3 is TGTGCCAGCAGAAACCGGGACAAAGGACTCTACACTGAAGCTTTCTTT. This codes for CASRNRDKGLYTEAFF.

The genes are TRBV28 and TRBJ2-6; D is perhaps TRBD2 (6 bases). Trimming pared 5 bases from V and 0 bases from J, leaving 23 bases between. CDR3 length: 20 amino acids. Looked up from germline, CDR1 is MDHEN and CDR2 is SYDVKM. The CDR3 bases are TGTGCCAGCAGTCCTCCAGGTGGGGCGGGAAGACACTCTGGGGCCAACGTCCTGACTTTC. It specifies CASSPPGGAGRHSGANVLTF.

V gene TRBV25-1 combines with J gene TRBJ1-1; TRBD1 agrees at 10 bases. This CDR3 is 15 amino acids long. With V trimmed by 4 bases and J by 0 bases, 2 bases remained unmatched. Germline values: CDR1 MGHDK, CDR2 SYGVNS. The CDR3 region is CASSGQGAVNTEAFF. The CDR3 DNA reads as TGTGCCAGCAGTGGACAGGGGGCGGTGAACACTGAAGCTTTCTTT.

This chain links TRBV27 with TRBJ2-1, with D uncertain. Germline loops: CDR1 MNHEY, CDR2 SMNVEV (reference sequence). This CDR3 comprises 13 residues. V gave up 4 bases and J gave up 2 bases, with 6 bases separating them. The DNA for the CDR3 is TGTGCCAGCAGTTCTACAGCCTACAATGAGCAGTTCTTC. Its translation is CASSSTAYNEQFF.

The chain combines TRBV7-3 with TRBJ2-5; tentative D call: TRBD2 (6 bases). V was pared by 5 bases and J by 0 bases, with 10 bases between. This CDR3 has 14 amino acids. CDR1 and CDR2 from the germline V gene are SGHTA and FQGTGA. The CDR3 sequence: CASSRGTDQETQYF. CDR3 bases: TGTGCCAGCAGCCGAGGGACTGACCAAGAGACCCAGTACTTC.

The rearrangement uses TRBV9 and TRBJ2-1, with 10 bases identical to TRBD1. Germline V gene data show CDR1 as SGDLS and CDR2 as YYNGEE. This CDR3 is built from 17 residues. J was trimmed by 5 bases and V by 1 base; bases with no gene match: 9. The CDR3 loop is CASSVRKTGGIDNEQFF. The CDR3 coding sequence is TGTGCCAGCAGCGTACGGAAGACAGGGGGCATCGACAATGAGCAGTTCTTC.

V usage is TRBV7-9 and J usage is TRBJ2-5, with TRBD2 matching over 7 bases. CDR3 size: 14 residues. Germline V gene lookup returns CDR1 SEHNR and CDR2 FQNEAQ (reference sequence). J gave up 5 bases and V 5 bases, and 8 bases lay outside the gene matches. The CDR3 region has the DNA TGTGCCAGCAGCCACCCCGGACTAGGGGAGACCCAGTACTTC. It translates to CASSHPGLGETQYF.

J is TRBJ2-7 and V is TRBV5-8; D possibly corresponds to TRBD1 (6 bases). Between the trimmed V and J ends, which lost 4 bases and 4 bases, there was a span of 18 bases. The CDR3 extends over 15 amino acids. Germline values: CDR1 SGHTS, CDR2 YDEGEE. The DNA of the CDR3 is TGTGCCAGCAGCCTAACAGGGATAGGTCTTTACGAGCAGTACTTC. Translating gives CASSLTGIGLYEQYF.

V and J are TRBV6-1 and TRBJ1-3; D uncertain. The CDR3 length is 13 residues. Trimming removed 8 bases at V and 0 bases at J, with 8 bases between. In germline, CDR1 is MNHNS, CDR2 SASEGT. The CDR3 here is CASSGLSGNTIYF. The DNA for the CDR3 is TGTGCCAGCTCAGGACTCTCTGGAAACACCATATATTTT.

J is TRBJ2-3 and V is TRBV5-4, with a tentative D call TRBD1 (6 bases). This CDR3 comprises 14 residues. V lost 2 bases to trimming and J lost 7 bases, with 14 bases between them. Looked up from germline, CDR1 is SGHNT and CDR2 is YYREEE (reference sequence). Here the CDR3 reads CASSFDRLRNTQYF. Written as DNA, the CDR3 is TGTGCCAGCAGCTTCGACAGGTTGAGGAATACGCAGTATTTT.

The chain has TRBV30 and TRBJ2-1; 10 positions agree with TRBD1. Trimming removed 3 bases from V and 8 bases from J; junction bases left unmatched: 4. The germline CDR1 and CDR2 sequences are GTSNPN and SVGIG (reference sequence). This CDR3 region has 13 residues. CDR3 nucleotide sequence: TGTGCCTGGAGCTGGGACAGGGGTTATGAGCAGTTCTTC. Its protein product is CAWSWDRGYEQFF.

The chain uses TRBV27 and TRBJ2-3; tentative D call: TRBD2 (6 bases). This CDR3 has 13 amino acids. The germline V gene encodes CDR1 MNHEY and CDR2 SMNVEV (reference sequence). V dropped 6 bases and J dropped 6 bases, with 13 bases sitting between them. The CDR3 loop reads CASRLAGSDTQYF. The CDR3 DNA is TGTGCCAGCAGACTAGCCGGTTCCGATACGCAGTATTTT.

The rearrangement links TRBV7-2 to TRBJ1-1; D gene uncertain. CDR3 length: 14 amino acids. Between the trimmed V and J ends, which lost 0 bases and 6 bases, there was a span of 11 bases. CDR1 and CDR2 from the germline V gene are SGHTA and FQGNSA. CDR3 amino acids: CASSLAGGRSEAFF. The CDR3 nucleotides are TGTGCCAGCAGCTTAGCGGGCGGGAGGTCTGAAGCTTTCTTT.

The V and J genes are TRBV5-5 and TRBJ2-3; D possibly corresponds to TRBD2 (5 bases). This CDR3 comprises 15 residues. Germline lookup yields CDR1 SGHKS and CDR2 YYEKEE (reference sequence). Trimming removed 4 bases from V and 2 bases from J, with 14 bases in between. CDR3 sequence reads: CASSPLLALTDTQYF. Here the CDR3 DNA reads TGTGCCAGCAGCCCGCTGCTAGCCCTCACAGATACGCAGTATTTT.

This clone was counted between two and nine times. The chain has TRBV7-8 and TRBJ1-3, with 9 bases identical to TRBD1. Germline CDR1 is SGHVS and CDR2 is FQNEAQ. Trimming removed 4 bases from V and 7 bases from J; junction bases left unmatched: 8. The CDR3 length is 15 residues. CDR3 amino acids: CASSSQGAGSNTIYF. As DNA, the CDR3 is TGTGCCAGCAGCTCACAGGGGGCAGGAAGCAACACCATATATTTT.

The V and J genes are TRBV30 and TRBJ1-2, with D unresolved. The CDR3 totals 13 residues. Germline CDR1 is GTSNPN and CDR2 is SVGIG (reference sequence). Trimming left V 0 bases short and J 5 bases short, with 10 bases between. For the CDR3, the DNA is TGTGCCTGGAGTGTTTTGGCCCTTTATGGCTACACCTTC. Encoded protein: CAWSVLALYGYTF. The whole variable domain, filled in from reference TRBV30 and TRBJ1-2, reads SQTIHQWPATLVQPVGSPLSLECTVEGTSNPNLYWYRQAAGRGLQLLFYSVGIGQISSEVPQNLSASRPQDRQFILSSKKLLLSDSGFYLCAWSVLALYGYTFGSGTRLTVV.

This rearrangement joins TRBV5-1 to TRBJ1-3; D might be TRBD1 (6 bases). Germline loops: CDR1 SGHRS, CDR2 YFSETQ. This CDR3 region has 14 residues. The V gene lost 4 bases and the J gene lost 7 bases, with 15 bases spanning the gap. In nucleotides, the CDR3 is TGCGCCAGCAGCCCCGGGGCAGGGGAGAACACCATATATTTT. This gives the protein CASSPGAGENTIYF. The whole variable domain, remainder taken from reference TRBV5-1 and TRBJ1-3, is KAGVTQTPRYLIKTRGQQVTLSCSPISGHRSVSWYQQTPGQGLQFLFEYFSETQRNKGNFPGRFSGRQFSNSRSEMNVSTLELGDSALYLCASSPGAGENTIYFGEGSWLTVV.

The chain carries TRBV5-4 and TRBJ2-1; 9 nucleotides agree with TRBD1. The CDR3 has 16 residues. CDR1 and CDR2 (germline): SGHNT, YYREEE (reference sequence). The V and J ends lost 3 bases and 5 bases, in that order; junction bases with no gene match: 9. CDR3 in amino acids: CASSSGQGSWDNEQFF. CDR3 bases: TGTGCCAGCAGCTCCGGACAGGGGTCATGGGACAATGAGCAGTTCTTC. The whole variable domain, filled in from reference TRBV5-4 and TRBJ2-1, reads ETGVTQSPTHLIKTRGQQVTLRCSSQSGHNTVSWYQQALGQGPQFIFQYYREEENGRGNFPPRFSGLQFPNYSSELNVNALELDDSALYLCASSSGQGSWDNEQFFGPGTRLTVL.

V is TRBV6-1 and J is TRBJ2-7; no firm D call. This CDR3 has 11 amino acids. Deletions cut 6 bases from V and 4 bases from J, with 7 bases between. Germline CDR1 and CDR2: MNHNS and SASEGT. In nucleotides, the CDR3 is TGTGCCAGCAGGCAGATTTACGAGCAGTACTTC. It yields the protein CASRQIYEQYF.